This TCR beta chain was found in a study of sequential checkpoint blockade in melanoma. Germline loops: CDR1 SGHTA, CDR2 FQGTGA. The CDR3 loop spans 18 amino acids. V shed 3 bases and J shed 1 base, with 19 bases lying between them. Treatment indicated: randomized to nivolumab then ipilimumab (arm A) or the reverse (arm B). Live CD3+CD8+ CD19− CD56− cells were sorted from PBMCs. Some clones are missing from TCRdb's copy, which holds only in-frame ones; the method was immunoSEQ multiplex PCR. The table lists over 5,000 clones, around 90% of them singletons. The chain is built from TRBV7-3 and TRBJ2-1, with TRBD2 as a possible D gene (6 bases). The source was CD8+ T cells sorted from blood (inferred from file names), collected from a patient given nivolumab and ipilimumab in sequence. This receptor was identified in a human donor with melanoma. The CDR3 spells CASSLQPTSSPSYNEQFF. The DNA for the CDR3 is TGTGCCAGCAGCTTGCAGCCAACTAGCTCCCCTTCCTACAATGAGCAGTTCTTC. Based on the CDR3 plus reference TRBV7-3 and TRBJ2-1, the full variable domain is GAGVSQTPSNKVTEKGKYVELRCDPISGHTALYWYRQSLGQGPEFLIYFQGTGAADDSGLPNDRFFAVRPEGSVSTLKIQRTERGDSAVYLCASSLQPTSSPSYNEQFFGPGTRLTVL.